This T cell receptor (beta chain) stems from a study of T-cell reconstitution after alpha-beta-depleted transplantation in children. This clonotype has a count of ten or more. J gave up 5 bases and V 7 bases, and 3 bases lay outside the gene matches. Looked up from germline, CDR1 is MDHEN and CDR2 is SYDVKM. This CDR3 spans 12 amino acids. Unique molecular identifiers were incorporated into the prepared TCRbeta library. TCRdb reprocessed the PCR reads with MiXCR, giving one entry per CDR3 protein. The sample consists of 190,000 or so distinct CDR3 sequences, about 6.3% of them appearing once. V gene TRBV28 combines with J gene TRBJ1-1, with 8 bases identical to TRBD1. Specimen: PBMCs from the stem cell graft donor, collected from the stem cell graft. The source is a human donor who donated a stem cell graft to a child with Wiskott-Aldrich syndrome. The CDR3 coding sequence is TGTGCCAGCAAGTGGACAGGGACTGAAGCTTTCTTT. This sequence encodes CASKWTGTEAFF.